This record covers a single T cell receptor (beta chain). Using immunoSEQ multiplex PCR, the repertoire was profiled, and TCRdb retains in-frame clones only, with some absent. Found here are 100,000 to 150,000 clones, approximately 89% of them singletons; the top ten hold under 7%. This specimen comes from a study of T cell responses to AZD1222 COVID-19 vaccine. The germline V and J ends were trimmed by 2 bases and 6 bases, with 20 bases remaining between them. The germline V gene has CDR1 KGHSH and CDR2 LQKENI. CDR3 length: 16 residues. The TCR was taken from an adult in good health. The sequences come from peripheral blood, collected on day 0 of AZD1222 vaccination. The chain combines TRBV18 with TRBJ2-7, with a possible D match to TRBD1 (5 bases). The CDR3 loop is CASSPSLSRDSSEQYF. In DNA, the CDR3 is TGTGCCAGCTCACCAAGCCTTAGCAGGGATTCTTCCGAGCAGTACTTC.